This T cell receptor beta chain derives from a study of blood T cell repertoires in COVID-19. Clones were read by immunoSEQ multiplex PCR, and TCRdb kept only the in-frame ones, dropping some. Of 150,000 to 190,000 clones listed, roughly 84% are singletons. The germline V gene encodes CDR1 SGHRS and CDR2 YFSETQ. The ends lost 4 bases at V and 7 bases at J; junction bases unmatched: 7. CDR3 length: 15 residues. V is TRBV5-1 and J is TRBJ2-2; 10 bases are a match to TRBD1. The receptor was isolated from a woman aged 55-69 years with COVID-19, enrolled during active disease. The sequencing sample was made of peripheral blood. For the CDR3, the DNA is TGCGCCAGCAGCGTGACAGGGGGCTACGGCGGGGAGCTGTTTTTT. This encodes CASSVTGGYGGELFF.